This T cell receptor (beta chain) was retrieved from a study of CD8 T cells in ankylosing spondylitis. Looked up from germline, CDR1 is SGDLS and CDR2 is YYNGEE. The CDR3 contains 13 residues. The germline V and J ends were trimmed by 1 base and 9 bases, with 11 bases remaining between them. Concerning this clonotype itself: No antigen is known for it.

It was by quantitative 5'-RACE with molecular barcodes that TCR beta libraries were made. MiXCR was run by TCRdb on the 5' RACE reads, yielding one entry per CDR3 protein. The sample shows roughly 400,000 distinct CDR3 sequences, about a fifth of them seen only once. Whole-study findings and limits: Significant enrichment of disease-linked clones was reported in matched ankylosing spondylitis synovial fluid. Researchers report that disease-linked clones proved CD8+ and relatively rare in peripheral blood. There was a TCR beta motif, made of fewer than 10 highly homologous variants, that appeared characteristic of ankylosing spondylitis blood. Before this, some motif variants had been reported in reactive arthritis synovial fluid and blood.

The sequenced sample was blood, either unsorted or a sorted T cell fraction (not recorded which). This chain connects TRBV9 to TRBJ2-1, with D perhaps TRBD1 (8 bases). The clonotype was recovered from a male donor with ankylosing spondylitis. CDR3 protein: CASSVTGGAEQFF. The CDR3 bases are TGTGCCAGCAGCGTAACAGGGGGGGCTGAGCAGTTCTTC. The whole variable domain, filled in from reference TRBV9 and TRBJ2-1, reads DSGVTQTPKHLITATGQRVTLRCSPRSGDLSVYWYQQSLDQGLQFLIQYYNGEERAKGNILERFSAQQFPDLHSELNLSSLELGDSALYFCASSVTGGAEQFFGPGTRLTVL.